This T cell receptor beta chain was sequenced in a study of blood T cell repertoires in COVID-19. CDR3 length: 13 residues. With 2 bases removed from V and 4 bases from J, the gap between germline ends came to 9 bases. CDR1 and CDR2 from the germline V gene are SGHRS and YFSETQ. TCRdb keeps only in-frame clones here, not all; method: immunoSEQ multiplex PCR. The table records 180,000 or so clones, approximately 83% of them present only once. V usage is TRBV5-1 and J usage is TRBJ2-5, with D unclear. The clonotype originates from a woman in her sixties who had recovered from COVID-19. Sequenced material: PBMCs or T cells enriched from blood (not recorded which). Here the CDR3 DNA reads TGCGCCAGCAGCTTTACGAGTTTAGAGACCCAGTACTTC. It is translated as CASSFTSLETQYF.